These 27 T cell receptor beta chains were all obtained from the same sample, sequenced in a study of control samples from healthy donors and cancer patients. The repertoire was sequenced with immunoSEQ multiplex PCR; TCRdb's copy has only in-frame clones and lacks some. Here the sample spans over 100,000 clones, about 90% being singletons. The material sequenced was blood. The receptors originated from a woman aged 45-59 years in good health.

This sequence joins TRBV5-1 and TRBJ1-4; possible D gene TRBD1, 5 bases. There are 14 residues in the CDR3. Trimming removed 5 bases from V and 6 bases from J, with 14 bases in between. The germline V gene has CDR1 SGHRS and CDR2 YFSETQ. The chain's CDR3 is CASRPGTHDEKLFF. The CDR3 DNA is TGCGCCAGCAGACCCGGGACCCATGATGAAAAACTGTTTTTT.

The chain links TRBV7-8 to TRBJ1-1; maybe TRBD1 (6 bases). The CDR3 runs 15 residues. Trimming left V 5 bases short and J 2 bases short, with 15 bases between. CDR1 is SGHVS, CDR2 FQNEAQ, per germline. In DNA form, the CDR3 reads TGTGCCAGCAGCCAGAGGACGGGGACAAACACTGAAGCTTTCTTT. As protein: CASSQRTGTNTEAFF.

The chain links TRBV2 to TRBJ1-1, with D uncertain. V lost 4 bases and J lost 1, with 10 bases in between. The CDR3 totals 14 residues. Germline V lookup: CDR1 SNHLY, CDR2 FYNNEI. The CDR3 reads CASSVRGRNTEAFF. The DNA of the CDR3 is TGTGCCAGCAGTGTACGAGGACGGAACACTGAAGCTTTCTTT. Together with reference TRBV2 and TRBJ1-1, the CDR3 gives the full variable domain: EPEVTQTPSHQVTQMGQEVILRCVPISNHLYFYWYRQILGQKVEFLVSFYNNEISEKSEIFDDQFSVERPDGSNFTLKIRSTKLEDSAMYFCASSVRGRNTEAFFGQGTRLTVV.

The CDR3 loop is CASSFRTGWNSPLHF. DNA of the CDR3: TGTGCCAGCAGTTTCCGGACAGGGTGGAATTCACCCCTCCACTTT. The chain joins TRBV28 to TRBJ1-6; 8 positions match TRBD1. The germline V gene encodes CDR1 MDHEN and CDR2 SYDVKM. The CDR3 is made up of 15 amino acids. J lost 7 bases, V lost 3 bases, and 5 bases had no gene match. The full variable domain, rest sourced from reference TRBV28 and TRBJ1-6, is DVKVTQSSRYLVKRTGEKVFLECVQDMDHENMFWYRQDPGLGLRLIYFSYDVKMKEKGDIPEGYSVSREKKERFSLILESASTNQTSMYLCASSFRTGWNSPLHFGNGTRLTVT.

This sequence joins TRBV20-1 and TRBJ2-5; D call uncertain. The V end was cut by 1 base, the J end by 5 bases, with 5 bases between. From germline, CDR1 is DFQATT and CDR2 SNEGSKA (reference sequence). CDR3 length: 11 residues. In nucleotides, the CDR3 is TGCAGTGCTAGAGTTCTGGAGACCCAGTACTTC. It is translated as CSARVLETQYF.

The rearrangement links TRBV10-3 to TRBJ2-5; D possibly corresponds to TRBD1 (6 bases). The V end was cut by 2 bases, the J end by 3 bases, with 16 bases between. The CDR3 runs 16 residues. The germline V gene encodes CDR1 ENHRY and CDR2 SYGVKD. CDR3 nucleotides: TGTGCCATCAGTGAGGGGGCAGGGGCAAAAAAAGAGACCCAGTACTTC. Translation gives CAISEGAGAKKETQYF.

This clone has only one observation. The gene calls are TRBV19 and TRBJ2-7; possibly TRBD1 or TRBD2 for D (5 bases each). Trimming took off 11 bases at V and 3 bases at J, with 17 bases between the two ends. This CDR3 spans 13 amino acids. CDR1 LNHDA and CDR2 SQIVND come from the germline V gene (reference sequence). CDR3: CAVGTGVIYEQYF. CDR3 in DNA: TGTGCCGTCGGGACCGGAGTTATCTACGAGCAGTACTTC. Based on the CDR3 plus reference TRBV19 and TRBJ2-7, the full variable domain is DGGITQSPKYLFRKEGQNVTLSCEQNLNHDAMYWYRQDPGQGLRLIYYSQIVNDFQKGDIAEGYSVSREKKESFPLTVTSAQKNPTAFYLCAVGTGVIYEQYFGPGTRLTVT.

The gene calls are TRBV6-5 and TRBJ1-2, with TRBD1 matching 8 bases. The CDR3 has 13 amino acids. The J segment lost 5 bases and the V segment lost 7 bases, leaving 6 bases of the junction unmatched. Germline lookup yields CDR1 MNHEY and CDR2 SVGAGI. CDR3 in DNA: TGTGCCAGCACCCTGGACAGGGCTTATGGCTACACCTTC. Translated: CASTLDRAYGYTF.

The V and J genes are TRBV12-3 or TRBV12-4 and TRBJ1-2; no definite D call. The CDR3 is 11 residues long. Deletions cut 5 bases from V and 7 bases from J, with 8 bases between. The CDR3 sequence is CASSAFGGYTF. CDR3 coding DNA: TGTGCCAGCAGTGCCTTCGGTGGCTACACCTTC.

V is TRBV6-5 and J is TRBJ1-5; D unresolved. The CDR3 loop spans 13 amino acids. Trimming removed 4 bases at V and 6 bases at J, with 10 bases between. The germline V gene encodes CDR1 MNHEY and CDR2 SVGAGI. CDR3 nucleotide sequence: TGTGCCAGCAGTTTGTATCCGGGTCAGCCCCAGCATTTT. Translating gives CASSLYPGQPQHF.

This clone has just one count. The chain recombines TRBV12-3 or TRBV12-4 with TRBJ2-7; D assignment may be TRBD1 or TRBD2 (5 bases each). V was pared by 3 bases and J by 3 bases, with 9 bases between. The length of the CDR3 is 13 residues. The chain's CDR3 is CASSFGAYYEQYF. CDR3 DNA sequence: TGTGCCAGCAGTTTCGGGGCATACTACGAGCAGTACTTC.

The genes are TRBV6-5 and TRBJ2-3; D might be TRBD2 (6 bases). Trimming left V 6 bases short and J 3 bases short, with 10 bases between. The CDR3 sequence is 13 residues long. The germline gives CDR1 MNHEY, CDR2 SVGAGI. The DNA for the CDR3 is TGTGCCAGCAGCTTGGAGGGGACAGATACGCAGTATTTT. Its translation: CASSLEGTDTQYF.

This rearrangement joins TRBV29-1 to TRBJ1-2; no firm D call. The CDR3 spans 12 residues. V was clipped by 5 bases and J by 8 bases, with 15 bases between them. Germline CDR1 reads SQVTM; CDR2 reads ANQGSEA. CDR3 region: CSVISAKDGYTF. DNA for the CDR3: TGCAGCGTTATCAGTGCTAAAGACGGCTACACCTTC.

The chain links TRBV5-6 to TRBJ2-3; 7 positions agree with TRBD1. Germline CDR1 is SGHDT and CDR2 is YYEEEE. The CDR3 extends over 15 amino acids. With V trimmed by 0 bases and J by 4 bases, 5 bases remained unmatched. CDR3 nucleotides: TGTGCCAGCAGCTTGGGACAGGGCGTTTCAGATACGCAGTATTTT. Translated, it gives CASSLGQGVSDTQYF.

The V gene is TRBV12-3 or TRBV12-4, the J gene TRBJ2-3, with D unresolved. Between the trimmed V and J ends, which lost 6 bases and 5 bases, there was a span of 9 bases. The CDR3 loop spans 12 amino acids. In nucleotides, the CDR3 is TGTGCCAGCAGGGCATCGGGAGATACGCAGTATTTT. This gives the protein CASRASGDTQYF.

The chain joins TRBV12-3 or TRBV12-4 to TRBJ2-1; no firm D call. Trimming took 7 bases from V and 8 from J, leaving 12 bases between them. The CDR3 totals 12 residues. CDR3 DNA: TGTGCCAGCACGCTGGGGTCCTATGAGCAGTTCTTC. Translated: CASTLGSYEQFF.

V and J are TRBV28 and TRBJ1-5, with a tentative D call TRBD1 (5 bases). Trimming removed 3 bases at V and 0 bases at J, with 15 bases between. Germline V gives CDR1 MDHEN, CDR2 SYDVKM. The CDR3 contains 17 residues. CDR3 sequence (DNA): TGTGCCAGCAGTTTCTGGTCAGGGCTCGTTAGCAATCAGCCCCAGCATTTT. Its translation is CASSFWSGLVSNQPQHF.

This CDR3 reads CSVRRAGGVLDTQYF. CDR3 DNA sequence: TGCAGCGTTAGGCGGGCGGGAGGTGTCTTGGATACGCAGTATTTT. The chain carries TRBV29-1 and TRBJ2-3, with TRBD2 matching over 8 bases. The CDR3 has 15 residues. Germline V CDR1 and CDR2: SQVTM, ANQGSEA. The V gene end was trimmed by 5 bases and the J gene end by 6 bases; junction bases not matched to a gene: 13.

Concerning this clone: This specimen includes other DNA sequences encoding the same CDR3. The chain couples TRBV28 to TRBJ1-5; 7 nucleotides align to TRBD1. The V gene's germline CDR1 is MDHEN and CDR2 SYDVKM. The CDR3 contains 14 residues. V trimming: 5 bases; J trimming: 0 bases; junction bases outside the gene matches: 1. The CDR3 sequence: CASSQGGSNQPQHF. Written as DNA, the CDR3 is TGTGCCAGCAGTCAGGGGGGTAGCAATCAGCCCCAGCATTTT.

The rearrangement joins TRBV5-1 to TRBJ1-1; a weak D match, TRBD1 (5 bases). Per the germline V gene, CDR1 is SGHRS and CDR2 is YFSETQ. The CDR3 is 15 residues long. V lost 0 bases and J lost 4, with 13 bases in between. The CDR3 loop is CASSLAGGTGTEAFF. As DNA, the CDR3 is TGCGCCAGCAGCTTGGCCGGAGGGACGGGCACTGAAGCTTTCTTT.

In DNA form, the CDR3 reads TGCAGCCCCCGAGCTTATGGCTACACCTTC. It specifies CSPRAYGYTF. This chain uses TRBV20-1 with TRBJ1-2; D is uncertain. The V gene's germline CDR1 is DFQATT and CDR2 SNEGSKA (reference sequence). CDR3 length equals 10 residues.

The rearrangement links TRBV2 to TRBJ1-2; weak D call: TRBD1 (5 bases). This CDR3 is 14 amino acids long. Trimming removed 10 bases at V and 0 bases at J, with 15 bases between. Germline-derived CDR1 and CDR2 are SNHLY and FYNNEI. The CDR3 here is CANDRTFTNYGYTF. CDR3 nucleotides: TGTGCCAACGATAGGACATTCACTAACTATGGCTACACCTTC. The whole variable domain, filled in from reference TRBV2 and TRBJ1-2, reads EPEVTQTPSHQVTQMGQEVILRCVPISNHLYFYWYRQILGQKVEFLVSFYNNEISEKSEIFDDQFSVERPDGSNFTLKIRSTKLEDSAMYFCANDRTFTNYGYTFGSGTRLTVV.

This rearrangement joins TRBV28 to TRBJ1-4, with D possibly matching TRBD1 (5 bases). The CDR3 is 13 residues long. Trimming removed 2 bases at V and 11 bases at J, with 12 bases between. CDR1 and CDR2 (germline): MDHEN, SYDVKM. The CDR3 reads CASSLPGPGKLFF. For the CDR3, the DNA is TGTGCCAGCAGTTTACCCGGTCCAGGGAAACTGTTTTTT.

Note on this clone: Other DNA sequences in this sample translate to the same CDR3. The rearrangement links TRBV5-1 to TRBJ1-2, with a tentative D call TRBD1 (6 bases). Trimming cost V 2 bases and J 8 bases, with 13 bases left between them. The CDR3 covers 13 residues. From germline, CDR1 is SGHRS and CDR2 YFSETQ. CDR3: CASSLEQGGGYTF. For the CDR3, the DNA is TGCGCCAGCAGCTTAGAACAGGGTGGCGGCTACACCTTC.

The chain carries TRBV6-5 and TRBJ2-5; TRBD1 might be the D (6 bases). Germline CDR1 and CDR2: MNHEY and SVGAGI. The CDR3 totals 16 residues. Trimming stripped 3 bases from V and 1 base from J, with 15 bases between. The CDR3 sequence: CASSYWGRGRQETQYF. The DNA for the CDR3 is TGTGCCAGCAGTTATTGGGGCAGGGGACGCCAAGAGACCCAGTACTTC.

The chain links TRBV19 to TRBJ2-3, with 9 bases matching TRBD1. Germline trimming cut 8 bases from V and 4 bases from J; bases unmatched to any gene: 10. The CDR3 is made up of 15 amino acids. Germline CDR1 LNHDA, CDR2 SQIVND (reference sequence). CDR3 sequence reads: CASSLGQGIADTQYF. CDR3 DNA sequence: TGTGCCAGTTCCCTTGGACAGGGGATCGCAGATACGCAGTATTTT.

This chain links TRBV25-1 with TRBJ1-1; 8 nucleotides match TRBD1. The CDR3 is made up of 14 amino acids. With V trimmed by 8 bases and J by 0 bases, 5 bases remained unmatched. CDR1 is MGHDK, CDR2 SYGVNS, per germline. CDR3 nucleotide sequence: TGTGCCAGCCGCGCGACAGGGGTGAACACTGAAGCTTTCTTT. It specifies CASRATGVNTEAFF. The variable domain in full, with the rest retrieved from reference TRBV25-1 and TRBJ1-1, is EADIYQTPRYLVIGTGKKITLECSQTMGHDKMYWYQQDPGMELHLIHYSYGVNSTEKGDLSSESTVSRIRTEHFPLTLESARPSHTSQYLCASRATGVNTEAFFGQGTRLTVV.